The entry that follows covers one TCR beta chain sequence. Its antigen is currently unknown. This sample stems from a study of PD-L1 blockade in urothelial cancer. Study in general: Analyses used blood from 3 weeks (second dose) and 6 weeks after treatment start. Median T cell yield per blood sample was about 150,000 cells.

The CDR3 runs 14 residues. Trimming took 4 bases from V and 3 from J; bases not matched to a gene: 5. Per germline, CDR1 SGHRS and CDR2 YFSETQ. Study findings and constraints: Below-median pretreatment blood TCR clonality was associated with improved progression-free and overall survival.

PCRs were each spiked with synthetic TCR analog templates. TCRdb keeps only in-frame clones here, not all; method: immunoSEQ multiplex PCR. The repertoire has about 83,000 clones, roughly 90% of them found once; the top ten carry around 5%. The chain employs TRBV5-1 and TRBJ2-3; TRBD2 agrees at 7 bases. The sequencing used PBMCs, collected around atezolizumab (anti-PD-L1) treatment. The TCR comes from a woman in her 70s with urothelial cancer. CDR3 protein: CASSPGLETDTQYF. CDR3 DNA: TGCGCCAGCAGCCCAGGACTAGAGACAGATACGCAGTATTTT.